This T cell receptor (beta chain) was captured by sequencing in a study of cytomegalovirus exposure and HLA in healthy donors. This table comes from immunoSEQ multiplex PCR, and its TCRdb copy is limited to in-frame clones, with some not included. The sample carries 130,000 or so clones, 89% recorded once. The CDR3 loop spans 14 amino acids. Germline V lookup: CDR1 SEHNR, CDR2 FQNEAQ (reference sequence). V lost 0 bases to trimming and J lost 4 bases, with 9 bases between them. This clone occurred a few times. This chain links TRBV7-9 with TRBJ1-1; TRBD1 might be the D (6 bases). The sequence was obtained from a woman under 30 in good health and CMV-seronegative. The sequenced material came from PBMCs. The CDR3 loop reads CASSLATGSTEAFF. The DNA of the CDR3 is TGTGCCAGCAGCTTAGCCACAGGGAGCACTGAAGCTTTCTTT.